This T cell receptor (beta chain) came from a study of shared clonotypes between healthy human individuals. Background on the study: CD4 naive and CD4 memory each took three plates per donor, while CD8 naive took two and CD8 memory one.

An assay was performed, and its level was deep. The data were produced by immunoSEQ multiplex PCR, yet TCRdb's version contains in-frame clones alone and is incomplete. Of some 660,000 clones listed, 73% are singletons. Notes on this clone: Its target is unknown.

Germline V lookup: CDR1 SGHRS, CDR2 YFSETQ. The CDR3 extends over 15 amino acids. The ends lost 2 bases at V and 9 bases at J; junction bases unmatched: 11. Study findings and constraints: It was observed that about 5% of naive CD4 clonotypes were shared across several donors.

The V and J genes are TRBV5-1 and TRBJ1-5, with TRBD1 matching over 7 bases. This TCR was recovered from a woman under 40 in good health. Specimen: memory CD4+ T cells sorted from blood. Regarding subset: CD45RA-negative fraction. The CDR3 sequence: CASSFDRANFRPQHF. The DNA of the CDR3 is TGCGCCAGCAGCTTTGACAGGGCTAATTTTCGGCCCCAGCATTTT.